Listed below are T cell receptor beta chains from one sample, sequenced in a study of CXCR3-negative and CXCR3-positive naive CD8 T cells. TCRdb reworked the 5' RACE reads into one entry per CDR3 protein, no DNA. Recorded for this sample: approximately 37,000 distinct CDR3 sequences. Sequenced input: memory CD8+ T cells from blood. The origin of the receptors is a human donor in good health. Some clones in this sample may be carry-over from other donors' samples. Both conserved end residues are part of each CDR3.

J: TRBJ2-7
V: TRBV5-1
length: 13
CDR3: CASSSTGAGEQYF

J: TRBJ2-1
V: TRBV24-1
length: 15
CDR3: CATSDPGDSKDEQFF

J: TRBJ1-2
V: TRBV29-1
length: 15
CDR3: CSVEDPGGPRYGYTF

J: TRBJ2-7
V: TRBV20-1
length: 16
CDR3: CSARPSDRGSFYEQYF

J: TRBJ2-7
V: TRBV7-3
length: 15
CDR3: CASSRGATGADEQYF

J: TRBJ1-4
V: TRBV7-8
length: 15
CDR3: CASSLKWATNEKLFF

J: TRBJ1-2
V: TRBV7-9
length: 15
CDR3: CASSTGQGASIGYTF

J: TRBJ2-3
V: TRBV29-1
length: 14
CDR3: CSVPWGSSTDTQYF

J: TRBJ2-1
V: TRBV27
length: 15
CDR3: CASTPGGYSYNEQFF

J: TRBJ2-7
V: TRBV7-9
length: 15
CDR3: CASSPWTGSSYEQYF

J: TRBJ1-1
V: TRBV4-3
length: 14
CDR3: CASSQNRGHTEAFF

J: TRBJ2-7
V: TRBV15
length: 15
CDR3: CATSIFWGQRKEQYF

J: TRBJ1-1
V: TRBV7-9
length: 16
CDR3: CASSLLRGGFHTEAFF

J: TRBJ2-5
V: TRBV20-1
length: 15
CDR3: CSARGPLAGQETQYF

J: TRBJ2-2
V: TRBV7-2
length: 17
CDR3: CASSLVPRTVYTGELFF

J: TRBJ2-1
V: TRBV7-2
length: 15
CDR3: CASSLAGGAYNEQFF

J: TRBJ2-2
V: TRBV14
length: 15
CDR3: CASSRTGFDTGELFF

J: TRBJ2-4
V: TRBV6-2/TRBV6-3
length: 16
CDR3: CASTTPIGQGGNIQYF

J: TRBJ1-1
V: TRBV15
length: 13
CDR3: CATSKPGLLGAFF

J: TRBJ2-1
V: TRBV5-4
length: 13
CDR3: CASSLDRGEKQFF

J: TRBJ2-3
V: TRBV28
length: 14
CDR3: CASSLTLGTDTQYF

J: TRBJ2-1
V: TRBV28
length: 19
CDR3: CASSPGTSGFYEAYNEQFF

J: TRBJ1-3
V: TRBV25-1
length: 16
CDR3: CASSPNKEYFGNTIYF

J: TRBJ2-7
V: TRBV14
length: 16
CDR3: CASSQDKGQEAYEQYF

J: TRBJ2-1
V: TRBV7-9
length: 15
CDR3: CASSPRLPPSDEQFF

J: TRBJ2-3
V: TRBV7-3
length: 18
CDR3: CASSTPIVVISGGDLGYF

J: TRBJ2-2
V: TRBV29-1
length: 12
CDR3: CSVGRDTGELFF